A selection of T cell receptor beta chains follows, all from one sample in a study of cytomegalovirus exposure and HLA in healthy donors. Data came from immunoSEQ multiplex PCR; TCRdb stores just in-frame clones and leaves some out. The table includes roughly 200,000 clones, roughly 68% detected once. Sequencing was done on a sample of PBMCs. All receptors derive from a woman in her twenties or thirties in good health and CMV-seronegative. The CDR3 runs from the conserved cysteine through the conserved F or W. The order of the fields is V gene, clone size, D gene, J gene, CDR3 DNA, CDR3 protein. D genes are given only for firm matches. Size is stated for part of the rows, as once, few or many counts, or as a class when the clone is expanded.

>TRBV7-8|few|.|TRBJ1-5
TGTGCCAGCAGCTTAGCCGACAGTAGCAATCAGCCCCAGCATTTT
CASSLADSSNQPQHF
>TRBV9|.|.|TRBJ1-5
TGTGCCAGCAGCGTCGGGGTGTCAGGTCAGCCCCAGCATTTT
CASSVGVSGQPQHF
>TRBV7-8|.|.|TRBJ2-2
TGTGCCAGCAGCTTAGGAGTAGGGGATGGTCGAGCCGGGGAGCTGTTTTTT
CASSLGVGDGRAGELFF
>TRBV18|.|.|TRBJ1-5
TGTGCCAGCTCACCACGCAGGTACATGGGAGATGATTTGAGCAATCAGCCCCAGCATTTT
CASSPRRYMGDDLSNQPQHF
>TRBV19|once|.|TRBJ1-2
TGTGCCAGTAATAGGGACTCCAGGGTCGACTATGGCTACACCTTC
CASNRDSRVDYGYTF
>TRBV11-2|.|TRBD2|TRBJ2-2
TGTGCCAGCAGCTCGACTAGCGGGGGGGCGGCGAACACCGGGGAGCTGTTTTTT
CASSSTSGGAANTGELFF
>TRBV5-5|once|.|TRBJ1-6
TGTGCCAGCAGCTCGGGCGGGGGCTATAATTCACCCCTCCACTTT
CASSSGGGYNSPLHF
>TRBV5-4|.|TRBD2|TRBJ2-7
TGTGCCAGCAGCGTACTAGCGGGGGATTCCTACGAGCAGTACTTC
CASSVLAGDSYEQYF
>TRBV10-2|.|.|TRBJ1-2
TGCGCCAGCAGTGAGGCTCGCGGGGATTATGGCTACACCTTC
CASSEARGDYGYTF
>TRBV6-1|few|TRBD2|TRBJ2-5
TGTGCCAGCAGTGGACTAGCGGGGGGGCCGGAGACCCAGTACTTC
CASSGLAGGPETQYF
>TRBV7-3|.|.|TRBJ1-6
TGTGCCAGCAGCTCCGGGACGACAGGTTCACCCCTCCACTTT
CASSSGTTGSPLHF
>TRBV7-9|.|.|TRBJ2-3
TGTGCCAGCAGCTCTACGCCGGCTAGCGCGGGCAACACAGATACGCAGTATTTT
CASSSTPASAGNTDTQYF
>TRBV12-5|.|TRBD2|TRBJ2-1
TGTGCTAGTGGTTTGGTAATGCCTAGCGGGGGGGCGGACAATGAGCAGTTCTTC
CASGLVMPSGGADNEQFF
>TRBV6-1|.|TRBD2|TRBJ2-1
TGTGCCAGCAGTGAAGAAGCGGGAGCCTACAATGAGCAGTTCTTC
CASSEEAGAYNEQFF
>TRBV18|.|.|TRBJ2-7
TGTGCCAGCTCACCAACTAGAGCCTACGAGCAGTACTTC
CASSPTRAYEQYF
>TRBV2|.|.|TRBJ2-7
TGTGCCAGCAGTGAATTGAGAGGAGACGGCTACGAGCAGTACTTC
CASSELRGDGYEQYF
>TRBV18|few|TRBD1|TRBJ1-1
TGTGCCAGCTCACCGGGACAGGGGGCGCGAGCTTTCTTT
CASSPGQGARAFF
>TRBV29-1|once|.|TRBJ2-7
TGCAGCGTTGGGGGGGTCCCTAATATTTACGAGCAGTACTTC
CSVGGVPNIYEQYF
>TRBV29-1|few|TRBD1|TRBJ2-7
TGCAGCGTCCTCGGACAGGTTGGCGAGCAGTACTTC
CSVLGQVGEQYF
>TRBV9|.|TRBD2|TRBJ2-5
TGTGCCAGCAGCGTAGCCTCGCGGGAGGAGGCGGAGACCCAGTACTTC
CASSVASREEAETQYF
>TRBV5-1|.|.|TRBJ2-7
TGCGCCAGCAGCCCAACTCTACAGGGGGGGTACGAGCAGTACTTC
CASSPTLQGGYEQYF
>TRBV19|.|TRBD1|TRBJ1-5
TGTGCCAGTAGAGGACAGGGCGTGGGCAATCAGCCCCAGCATTTT
CASRGQGVGNQPQHF
>TRBV28|.|TRBD1|TRBJ1-6
TGTGCCAGCACCCTACCCGGGACAGGGAATTCACCCCTCCACTTT
CASTLPGTGNSPLHF
>TRBV27|.|.|TRBJ2-7
TGTGCCAGCAGCCCTGGGACTTCTACCTACGAGCAGTACTTC
CASSPGTSTYEQYF
>TRBV19|.|TRBD1|TRBJ2-7
TGTGCCAGTACCCAGACAGGGGGTATTTACGAGCAGTACTTC
CASTQTGGIYEQYF
>TRBV5-6|.|TRBD1|TRBJ2-3
TGTGCCAGCAGCTGGGGGACAGTAGACACAGATACGCAGTATTTT
CASSWGTVDTDTQYF
>TRBV30|.|.|TRBJ2-6
TGTGCCTGGGATTCCCCGGAGTCCGGGGCCAACGTCCTGACTTTC
CAWDSPESGANVLTF
>TRBV5-4|few|TRBD1|TRBJ1-4
TGTGCAACGGGCAGGGGGGATGAAAAACTGTTTTTT
CATGRGDEKLFF
>TRBV6-6|.|.|TRBJ1-1
TGTGCCAGCAGTTACCAGGGCGGCTACACTGAAGCTTTCTTT
CASSYQGGYTEAFF
>TRBV7-8|.|.|TRBJ1-3
TGTGCCAGCAGCCCTAGCCGTGCGAGCTCTGGAAACACCATATATTTT
CASSPSRASSGNTIYF
>TRBV28|few|TRBD1|TRBJ1-1
TGTGCCAGCAGTTTTGCAGGGGGCTACACTGAAGCTTTCTTT
CASSFAGGYTEAFF
>TRBV5-1|.|.|TRBJ2-3
TGCGCCAGCACCCACTCAGGGGGGAGCACAGATACGCAGTATTTT
CASTHSGGSTDTQYF
>TRBV27|.|.|TRBJ2-6
TGTGCCAGCAGTCCCCAGGGCCGGGCAACAACTGCCAACGTCCTGACTTTC
CASSPQGRATTANVLTF
>TRBV7-9|.|TRBD1|TRBJ1-5
TGTTCCAGCAGCTTCGGGGGACAGGGTAGCAATCAGCCCCAGCATTTT
CSSSFGGQGSNQPQHF
>TRBV4-2|.|TRBD2|TRBJ2-3
TGTGCCAGCAGCCGAAATCTAGCGGGGGCCTCTAGCACAGATACGCAGTATTTT
CASSRNLAGASSTDTQYF
>TRBV5-1|.|TRBD2|TRBJ2-3
TGCGCCAGCAGCTTGGAAGCGGGAGGGATCACAGATACGCAGTATTTT
CASSLEAGGITDTQYF
>TRBV27|.|.|TRBJ2-7
TGTGCCAGCAGTTACAGGTTTCTGTACGAGCAGTACTTC
CASSYRFLYEQYF
>TRBV7-3|.|TRBD2|TRBJ2-3
TGTGCCAGCAGCATAGGGACTAGCGGGACTGCCACAGATACGCAGTATTTT
CASSIGTSGTATDTQYF
>TRBV7-6|.|.|TRBJ2-3
TGTGCCAGCAGCTTATCTGCGGTAGGCACAGATACGCAGTATTTT
CASSLSAVGTDTQYF
>TRBV13|.|.|TRBJ2-3
TGTGCCAGCAGCTTAAAAGGGCAGGGCTCAGATACGCAGTATTTT
CASSLKGQGSDTQYF
>TRBV6-4|few|.|TRBJ2-2
TGTGCCAGCAGTGACAGGCGGGGGCAGAACACCGGGGAGCTGTTTTTT
CASSDRRGQNTGELFF
>TRBV19|.|TRBD2|TRBJ2-1
TGTGCCAGTAGTAGTTTGGGTCTAGCGGAAGACAATGAGCAGTTCTTC
CASSSLGLAEDNEQFF
>TRBV19|few|.|TRBJ1-1
TGTGCCAGTAGTGCAGGGGTTGCTGAAGCTTTCTTT
CASSAGVAEAFF
>TRBV4-3|.|TRBD2|TRBJ2-3
TGCGCCAGCAGCCGTCGGACTAGCGGGAGGGTGAGAGATACGCAGTATTTT
CASSRRTSGRVRDTQYF
>TRBV5-4|few|TRBD1|TRBJ2-6
TGTGCCAGCAGCAAACATCTACAGGGGTTCCCCCCTGGGGCCAACGTCCTGACTTTC
CASSKHLQGFPPGANVLTF
>TRBV7-9|.|TRBD1|TRBJ2-1
TGTGCCAGCAGCTTTACAGGGGCCGGTAATGGGCAGTTCTTC
CASSFTGAGNGQFF
>TRBV2|.|.|TRBJ2-7
TGTGCCAACACCCCCTATAGCGGTGGGATATACGAGCAGTACTTC
CANTPYSGGIYEQYF
>TRBV7-2|.|.|TRBJ1-1
TGTGCCAGCAGCTCTAGGGGCAGGCTGAAGGTGGGCACTGAAGCTTTCTTT
CASSSRGRLKVGTEAFF
>TRBV27|few|.|TRBJ2-7
TGTGCCAGCAGTTTTATATTTCGAGGGGGCTACGAGCAGTACTTC
CASSFIFRGGYEQYF
>TRBV5-6|.|.|TRBJ1-2
TGTGCCAGCAGCCGCGACTACTATGGCTACACCTTC
CASSRDYYGYTF
>TRBV5-1|.|TRBD1|TRBJ1-4
TGCGCCAGCAGCTTCGGACAGGGATACAGTGGCGAAGAAAAACTGTTTTTT
CASSFGQGYSGEEKLFF
>TRBV6-5|few|TRBD2|TRBJ2-1
TGTGCCAGCAGTTGGACTAGCGGGAGCCGGAATGAGCAGTTCTTC
CASSWTSGSRNEQFF
>TRBV4-1|.|TRBD1|TRBJ2-2
TGCGCCAGCAGCCAACGACAGGGACCAAACACCGGGGAGCTGTTTTTT
CASSQRQGPNTGELFF
>TRBV4-3|.|TRBD1|TRBJ1-2
TGCGCCAGCAGTCTAGGGGTTTCCGGGACAGGGTTTAACTATGGCTACACCTTC
CASSLGVSGTGFNYGYTF